The 3 T cell receptor beta chains in this list originate from one sample, sequenced in a study of CD8+ T cells in alopecia areata. Specified treatment: oral pan-JAK inhibitor, 5-10 mg twice daily. It was cDNA, reverse transcribed from extracted RNA, that served as the sequencing template. Sequenced by immunoSEQ multiplex PCR; TCRdb stores in-frame clones only, minus some. The sample consists of about 190,000 clones, around 65% of them appearing once. The source material was CD4+ T cells sorted from blood, sampled at week 4, from a patient treated with tofacitinib. The receptors shown here come from a human donor with alopecia areata.

This clone has just a few counts. This sequence joins TRBV15 and TRBJ2-5; D unclear. V was cut by 5 bases and J by 2 bases, with 9 bases left in between. Looked up from germline, CDR1 is LNHNV and CDR2 is YYDKDF (reference sequence). The CDR3 sequence is 13 residues long. The CDR3 loop reads CATSRSRQETQYF. In DNA form, the CDR3 reads TGTGCCACCAGCCGCTCTAGGCAAGAGACCCAGTACTTC.

This sequence joins TRBV29-1 and TRBJ1-2, with D uncertain. Trimming pared 4 bases from V and 3 bases from J, leaving 9 bases between. The CDR3 sequence is 12 residues long. The germline CDR1 and CDR2 sequences are SQVTM and ANQGSEA. The CDR3 protein is CSVAGSDYGYTF. The CDR3 DNA follows: TGCAGCGTTGCAGGCAGCGACTATGGCTACACCTTC.

The CDR3 DNA reads as TGCGCCAGCAGCCTGGACGGAAACAATCAGCCCCAGCATTTT. The encoded protein is CASSLDGNNQPQHF. This chain uses TRBV5-1 with TRBJ1-5; no definite D call. The CDR3 sequence is 14 residues long. CDR1 and CDR2 (germline): SGHRS, YFSETQ. The V and J ends lost 4 bases and 3 bases respectively, with 11 bases between them.